One TCR beta chain is described in this entry. Antigen specificity is unknown. Data came from immunoSEQ multiplex PCR; TCRdb stores just in-frame clones and leaves some out. The data show some 130,000 clones, 80% to 95% seen once. These data are taken from a study of graft-versus-host responses after intestinal transplantation. Study-wide results and limits: Recipient marrow showed GvH clones, some seen first in ileum or blood.

The CDR3 loop spans 15 amino acids. Trimming took 4 bases from V and 0 from J, leaving 13 bases between them. Germline V gives CDR1 SGHNT, CDR2 YYREEE (reference sequence). The rearrangement uses TRBV5-4 and TRBJ1-1; D may be TRBD1 (5 bases). The sample in question was unstimulated CD4+ T cells sorted from spleen or lymph node cells, obtained before intestinal transplant. The origin of this receptor is a human donor who received an intestinal transplant. The CDR3 region is CASSAGVGVNTEAFF. The CDR3 DNA is TGTGCCAGCAGCGCCGGGGTAGGGGTGAACACTGAAGCTTTCTTT.